The 23 T cell receptor beta chains reported below all come from one sample, sequenced in a study of OX40 agonist ivuxolimab in advanced cancers. Profiled with immunoSEQ multiplex PCR; TCRdb holds only in-frame clones, not every one. Of approximately 94,000 clones listed, more than 90% are singletons. This specimen was CD4+ or CD8+ T cells sorted from blood, taken in a trial of the OX40 agonist ivuxolimab. The receptors derive from an adult with an advanced solid tumor such as melanoma, head and neck, liver or kidney cancer.

The chain recombines TRBV10-2 with TRBJ2-3; D not certain. CDR1 and CDR2 (germline): WSHSY, SAAADI. Trimming left V 3 bases short and J 7 bases short, with 11 bases between. The CDR3 runs to 13 residues. The CDR3 loop reads CASSEFVVHTQYF. CDR3 sequence (DNA): TGCGCCAGCAGTGAATTCGTGGTTCATACGCAGTATTTT.

This chain connects TRBV6-5 to TRBJ1-1; TRBD1 aligns across 8 bases. CDR3 size: 16 residues. V was clipped by 4 bases and J by 3 bases; unmatched bases: 10. The germline V gene has CDR1 MNHEY and CDR2 SVGAGI. The CDR3 region is CASSFTGGAWYTEAFF. The DNA for the CDR3 is TGTGCCAGCAGTTTCACAGGGGGTGCTTGGTACACTGAAGCTTTCTTT.

The chain carries TRBV4-3 and TRBJ1-2; D is uncertain. Deletions cut 0 bases from V and 2 bases from J, with 10 bases between. The germline CDR1 and CDR2 sequences are LGHNA and YSLEER. This CDR3 spans 15 amino acids. The CDR3 here is CASSQDSEGNYGYTF. In nucleotides, the CDR3 is TGCGCCAGCAGCCAAGACTCTGAGGGAAACTATGGCTACACCTTC.

The chain links TRBV5-1 to TRBJ1-1, with D unresolved. Germline assignment: CDR1 SGHRS and CDR2 YFSETQ. Trimming stripped 0 bases from V and 0 bases from J, with 9 bases between. This CDR3 region has 15 residues. CDR3 residues: CASSLGTSLNTEAFF. The CDR3 DNA sequence: TGCGCCAGCAGCTTGGGCACGTCTTTGAACACTGAAGCTTTCTTT.

The chain combines TRBV9 with TRBJ2-3; TRBD1 might be the D (5 bases). Germline V gene sequence: CDR1 SGDLS, CDR2 YYNGEE. The CDR3 contains 13 residues. The ends were cut back, 3 bases at V and 3 bases at J, with 8 bases in the middle. CDR3 sequence: CASSEGDTDTQYF. The CDR3 DNA reads TGTGCCAGCAGCGAAGGGGATACAGATACGCAGTATTTT.

Concerning this clone itself: The same CDR3 arises from other DNA sequences in this sample as well. The CDR3 reads CASSTSGGAREQYF. The CDR3 nucleotides read TGTGCCAGCAGCACTAGCGGGGGGGCCCGAGAGCAGTACTTC. The J gene is TRBJ2-7, the V gene TRBV7-2; 13 bases map to TRBD2. The CDR3 spans 14 residues. Germline assignment: CDR1 SGHTA and CDR2 FQGNSA. Trimming removed 5 bases from V and 7 bases from J; junction bases left unmatched: 5. The full variable domain, its missing parts supplied by reference TRBV7-2 and TRBJ2-7, is GAGVSQSPSNKVTEKGKDVELRCDPISGHTALYWYRQSLGQGLEFLIYFQGNSAPDKSGLPSDRFSAERTGGSVSTLTIQRTQQEDSAVYLCASSTSGGAREQYFGPGTRLTVT.

V and J are TRBV11-2 and TRBJ2-7; D is uncertain. In germline, CDR1 is SGHAT, CDR2 FQNNGV. The CDR3 loop spans 12 amino acids. Trimming stripped 4 bases from V and 1 base from J, with 5 bases between. The CDR3 DNA is TGTGCCAGCAGCTCTGATTCCTACGAGCAGTACTTC. It is translated as CASSSDSYEQYF.

This sequence joins TRBV19 and TRBJ2-7, with TRBD2 identical over 9 bases. Trimming at V came to 1 base and at J to 7 bases, leaving 8 bases not matched to a gene. Germline CDR1 LNHDA, CDR2 SQIVND (reference sequence). The CDR3 contains 15 residues. CDR3 residues: CASSIAAGGPNEQYF. The CDR3 coding sequence is TGTGCCAGTAGTATAGCGGCGGGAGGGCCTAATGAGCAGTACTTC. Supplemented by reference TRBV19 and TRBJ2-7, the full variable domain reads DGGITQSPKYLFRKEGQNVTLSCEQNLNHDAMYWYRQDPGQGLRLIYYSQIVNDFQKGDIAEGYSVSREKKESFPLTVTSAQKNPTAFYLCASSIAAGGPNEQYFGPGTRLTVT.

The chain uses TRBV6-1 and TRBJ1-4; D gene ambiguous. This CDR3 is built from 12 residues. Germline lookup yields CDR1 MNHNS and CDR2 SASEGT. The V gene lost 8 bases and the J gene lost 10 bases, with 14 bases spanning the gap. CDR3 sequence (DNA): TGTGCCAGCTCGACTACCGCCGGAAAACTGTTTTTT. Its protein product is CASSTTAGKLFF.

The chain links TRBV5-6 to TRBJ2-2; D gene ambiguous. V lost 4 bases and J 9 bases, leaving 19 bases between the germline ends. The CDR3 totals 15 residues. The germline CDR1 and CDR2 sequences are SGHDT and YYEEEE. This CDR3 reads CASSRAPSTARELFF. The CDR3, as DNA: TGTGCCAGCAGCCGAGCCCCCTCAACGGCCCGGGAGCTGTTTTTT.

This rearrangement joins TRBV7-2 to TRBJ2-1; D unresolved. Germline CDR1 is SGHTA and CDR2 is FQGNSA. The CDR3 runs 13 residues. V lost 3 bases, J lost 7 bases, and 10 bases lay in between. The CDR3 region has the DNA TGTGCCAGCAGCTTTACCATTAGGAATGAGCAGTTCTTC. This codes for CASSFTIRNEQFF. Drawing the rest from reference TRBV7-2 and TRBJ2-1, the complete variable domain is GAGVSQSPSNKVTEKGKDVELRCDPISGHTALYWYRQSLGQGLEFLIYFQGNSAPDKSGLPSDRFSAERTGGSVSTLTIQRTQQEDSAVYLCASSFTIRNEQFFGPGTRLTVL.

V gene TRBV27 combines with J gene TRBJ2-3, with a weak D call TRBD2 (5 bases). The CDR3 contains 12 residues. Trimming took off 8 bases at V and 5 bases at J, with 11 bases between the two ends. In germline, CDR1 is MNHEY, CDR2 SMNVEV (reference sequence). In nucleotides, the CDR3 is TGTGCCAGCCTGGACTGGAAAGATACGCAGTATTTT. Its translation: CASLDWKDTQYF.

The CDR3, as DNA: TGCGCCAGCAGCTTGAGGGGCAGAGGAAGCACTGAAGCTTTCTTT. Its translation: CASSLRGRGSTEAFF. This chain uses TRBV5-1 with TRBJ1-1; a possible D gene is TRBD1 (5 bases). The CDR3 covers 15 residues. CDR1 and CDR2 from the germline V gene are SGHRS and YFSETQ. V was pared by 1 base and J by 4 bases, with 14 bases between.

The sample holds one count of this clone. The chain carries TRBV11-2 and TRBJ2-2; D uncertain. The ends were cut back, 5 bases at V and 5 bases at J, with 3 bases in the middle. Per the germline V gene, CDR1 is SGHAT and CDR2 is FQNNGV. The CDR3 loop spans 11 amino acids. The CDR3 loop reads CASSLTGELFF. CDR3 nucleotides: TGTGCCAGCAGCCTTACCGGGGAGCTGTTTTTT.

This chain uses TRBV6-5 with TRBJ2-2; tentative D call: TRBD1 (6 bases). V was clipped by 0 bases and J by 3 bases, with 11 bases between them. Germline values: CDR1 MNHEY, CDR2 SVGAGI. This CDR3 has 16 amino acids. The CDR3 spells CASSYSGDTYTGELFF. In nucleotides, the CDR3 is TGTGCCAGCAGTTACTCTGGGGACACCTACACCGGGGAGCTGTTTTTT.

This clone was found a few times. The chain joins TRBV10-3 to TRBJ1-3; perhaps TRBD1 as D (5 bases). Germline values: CDR1 ENHRY, CDR2 SYGVKD. The V end lost 8 bases, the J end lost 8 bases, and 19 bases lay between the germline ends. CDR3 length: 14 residues. Here the CDR3 reads CAISGTPRSDTIYF. As DNA, the CDR3 is TGTGCCATCTCGGGGACCCCAAGGTCGGACACCATATATTTT.

The chain employs TRBV7-9 and TRBJ2-3; D possibly corresponds to TRBD2 (5 bases). The CDR3 loop spans 12 amino acids. V was shortened by 3 bases and J by 4 bases, with 5 bases between the two germline ends. CDR1 SEHNR and CDR2 FQNEAQ come from the germline V gene (reference sequence). CDR3 DNA: TGTGCCAGCAGCTTCGGGGCAGATACGCAGTATTTT. Translated, it gives CASSFGADTQYF.

The chain combines TRBV4-3 with TRBJ1-4; 8 nucleotides match TRBD1. V shed 3 bases and J 4 bases; nucleotides not matched to a gene: 7. Germline V gene lookup returns CDR1 LGHNA and CDR2 YSLEER. The CDR3 extends over 16 amino acids. The CDR3 sequence: CASSQATGAFNEKLFF. In DNA, the CDR3 is TGCGCCAGCAGCCAGGCGACAGGGGCGTTTAATGAAAAACTGTTTTTT.

This chain links TRBV4-1 with TRBJ2-4, with D tentatively TRBD1 or TRBD2 (6 bases each). Germline V gives CDR1 MGHRA, CDR2 YSYEKL. There are 11 residues in the CDR3. The ends were cut back, 7 bases at V and 7 bases at J, with 8 bases in the middle. CDR3 loop: CASKGGNIQYF. CDR3 DNA sequence: TGCGCCAGCAAAGGGGGGAACATTCAGTACTTC.

The chain combines TRBV10-2 with TRBJ2-7; TRBD2 matches at 9 bases. The CDR3 covers 13 residues. The J segment lost 1 base and the V segment lost 10 bases, leaving 5 bases of the junction unmatched. Germline-derived CDR1 and CDR2 are WSHSY and SAAADI. The CDR3 reads CATITSGSYEQYF. The CDR3 region has the DNA TGCGCCACCATTACTAGCGGGTCCTACGAGCAGTACTTC.

The V and J genes are TRBV11-2 and TRBJ1-5; D perhaps matches TRBD1 (6 bases). V was shortened by 2 bases and J by 2 bases, with 13 bases between the two germline ends. The CDR3 contains 16 residues. Per germline, CDR1 SGHAT and CDR2 FQNNGV. The chain's CDR3 is CASSLFPGQRNQPQHF. The CDR3 DNA follows: TGTGCCAGCAGCTTATTTCCCGGACAGCGCAATCAGCCCCAGCATTTT.

This chain uses TRBV27 with TRBJ1-2; possibly TRBD1 for D (5 bases). The V gene's germline CDR1 is MNHEY and CDR2 SMNVEV (reference sequence). Trimming stripped 0 bases from V and 5 bases from J, with 19 bases between. This CDR3 has 17 amino acids. The CDR3 spells CASSLSVTAPRLYGYTF. In nucleotides, the CDR3 is TGTGCCAGCAGTTTATCCGTGACAGCCCCCCGCCTTTATGGCTACACCTTC.

The V and J genes are TRBV9 and TRBJ2-1; a weak D match, TRBD2 (6 bases). CDR1 is SGDLS, CDR2 YYNGEE, per germline. With 4 bases removed from V and 5 bases from J, the gap between germline ends came to 13 bases. The length of the CDR3 is 14 residues. The CDR3 loop reads CASSFRTGDNEQFF. In nucleotides, the CDR3 is TGTGCCAGCAGCTTTAGGACGGGAGACAATGAGCAGTTCTTC.